This T cell receptor (beta chain) is from a study of blood T cells in healthy people across ages. Germline lookup yields CDR1 SGHRS and CDR2 YFSETQ. This CDR3 has 14 residues. This clonotype has ten or more counts. Its antigen remains unidentified. Mismatch with germline at one junction end may stem from a read error. Primed by a sample-barcoded 5' primer and a J-beta primer mix, a second PCR proceeded for about 7 to 12 cycles. A single record per CDR3 protein comes from TCRdb applying MiXCR to the 5' RACE reads. The sample contains more than 750,000 distinct CDR3 sequences, just under 30% of which appear only once. Findings of the study overall: In long-lived donors, naive CD4+ cell counts and diversity exceeded those of aged donors.

In addition, the sample was reused for a study of T cells of mothers and their children.

This chain joins TRBV5-1 and TRBJ2-7; D might be TRBD2 (7 bases). The sequenced material came from blood. The sequence was collected from a middle-aged woman in good health. CDR3 bases: TGCGCCAGCAGCTTGTCGGGGGGCTCCCACGAGCAGTACTTC. Its translation is CASSLSGGSHEQYF.